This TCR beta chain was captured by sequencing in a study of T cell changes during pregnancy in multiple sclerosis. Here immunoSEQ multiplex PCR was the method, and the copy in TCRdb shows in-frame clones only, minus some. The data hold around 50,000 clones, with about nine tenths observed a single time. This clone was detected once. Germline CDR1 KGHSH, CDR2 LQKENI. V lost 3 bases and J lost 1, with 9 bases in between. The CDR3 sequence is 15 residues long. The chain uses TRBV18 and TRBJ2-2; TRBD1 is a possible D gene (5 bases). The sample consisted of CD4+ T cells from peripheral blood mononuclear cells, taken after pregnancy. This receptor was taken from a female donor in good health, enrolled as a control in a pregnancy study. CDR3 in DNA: TGTGCCAGCTCACCCGACAGCCAGAACACCGGGGAGCTGTTTTTT. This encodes CASSPDSQNTGELFF.